This entry lists 22 T cell receptor beta chains sequenced from one sample in a study of T cells in tumors after PD-1 blockade. The protocol was immunoSEQ multiplex PCR, while the TCRdb copy is restricted to in-frame clones and leaves out a portion. This table has about 10,000 clones, around 67% appearing once. The sequencing used tumor tissue, collected after anti-PD-1 treatment. The receptors stem from a human donor with basal cell carcinoma.

The chain combines TRBV6-2 or TRBV6-3 with TRBJ1-4, with 11 bases lining up with TRBD1. Germline V gene lookup returns CDR1 MNHEY and CDR2 SVGEGT. The CDR3 is made up of 14 amino acids. V lost 4 bases and J lost 8; bases outside the gene matches: 3. In DNA, the CDR3 is TGTGCCAGCAGTTGGGGACAGGGGGGAGAAAAACTGTTTTTT. Amino acids: CASSWGQGGEKLFF.

This clone has only one observation. The chain has TRBV6-5 and TRBJ1-1; TRBD1 aligns across 10 bases. This CDR3 spans 15 amino acids. Trimming cost V 5 bases and J 1 base; bases outside gene matches: 4. Germline loops: CDR1 MNHEY, CDR2 SVGAGI. CDR3 DNA: TGTGCCAGCAGTCGACAGGGGGCAGGGAACACTGAAGCTTTCTTT. This sequence encodes CASSRQGAGNTEAFF.

This chain links TRBV7-2 with TRBJ2-1; 8 nucleotides match TRBD2. The CDR3 spans 16 residues. CDR1 and CDR2 from the germline V gene are SGHTA and FQGNSA. J lost 9 bases, V lost 5 bases, and 15 bases had no gene match. The chain's CDR3 is CASSLMGSGAQREQFF. The CDR3, as DNA: TGTGCCAGCAGCCTAATGGGTAGCGGGGCACAACGTGAGCAGTTCTTC.

This chain links TRBV29-1 with TRBJ1-1; D is undetermined. CDR1 and CDR2 from the germline V gene are SQVTM and ANQGSEA. V gave up 4 bases and J gave up 1 base, with 10 bases separating them. The CDR3 totals 13 residues. The CDR3 loop reads CSVGVQSNTEAFF. CDR3 DNA sequence: TGCAGCGTTGGGGTACAGTCGAACACTGAAGCTTTCTTT.

The gene calls are TRBV7-9 and TRBJ2-7, with a weak D call TRBD2 (6 bases). Germline lookup yields CDR1 SEHNR and CDR2 FQNEAQ (reference sequence). The CDR3 has 14 residues. Trimming took 5 bases from V and 7 from J, leaving 18 bases between them. Written as DNA, the CDR3 is TGTGCCAGCAGCAGGCCGGGACTGGAGATGGAGCAGTACTTC. This sequence encodes CASSRPGLEMEQYF.

J is TRBJ1-6 and V is TRBV12-3 or TRBV12-4; the D is unclear. Trimming pared 7 bases from V and 10 bases from J, leaving 11 bases between. The CDR3 extends over 12 amino acids. This chain's CDR3 is CASTTQRSPLHF. Here the CDR3 DNA reads TGTGCCAGCACCACCCAACGGTCACCCCTCCACTTT.

This clone appeared a single time. The rearrangement joins TRBV19 to TRBJ1-2, with TRBD1 as a possible D gene (5 bases). In germline, CDR1 is LNHDA, CDR2 SQIVND (reference sequence). CDR3 size: 17 residues. Deletions cut 5 bases from V and 8 bases from J, with 27 bases between. The CDR3 loop is CASSPIGGVQWGNGYTF. DNA for the CDR3: TGTGCCAGTAGTCCCATAGGAGGAGTTCAGTGGGGGAACGGCTACACCTTC.

The gene calls are TRBV6-5 and TRBJ1-6, with D maybe TRBD1 (6 bases). Germline values: CDR1 MNHEY, CDR2 SVGAGI. The CDR3 covers 15 residues. Trimming stripped 6 bases from V and 10 bases from J, with 19 bases between. The CDR3 nucleotides are TGTGCCAGCAGCACAGGGAGTGAGTCTCGGTCACCCCTCCACTTT. This encodes CASSTGSESRSPLHF.

By sample share, this clone is medium-sized. The chain joins TRBV6-5 to TRBJ2-2; 8 bases align to TRBD1. The V segment lost 6 bases and the J segment 7 bases; nucleotides outside the gene matches: 10. Germline CDR1 is MNHEY and CDR2 is SVGAGI. This CDR3 region has 15 residues. The CDR3 coding sequence is TGTGCCAGCAGCTTTCAGGGGGCGATGAGCGGGGAGCTGTTTTTT. Protein: CASSFQGAMSGELFF.

The chain uses TRBV15 and TRBJ2-3, with D maybe TRBD2 (5 bases). The germline gives CDR1 LNHNV, CDR2 YYDKDF (reference sequence). This CDR3 has 15 residues. V lost 1 base, J lost 7 bases, and 15 bases lay in between. DNA of the CDR3: TGTGCCACCAGCAGAGGGTCCTTAACCGGGAATACGCAGTATTTT. Translating it yields CATSRGSLTGNTQYF.

This rearrangement joins TRBV27 to TRBJ1-1; possibly TRBD1 for D (5 bases). V lost 5 bases and J lost 5, with 12 bases in between. This CDR3 region has 13 residues. The germline CDR1 and CDR2 sequences are MNHEY and SMNVEV (reference sequence). CDR3 sequence: CASSLRVSTEAFF. CDR3 DNA: TGTGCCAGCAGTCTCAGGGTTTCGACTGAAGCTTTCTTT.

The chain is built from TRBV19 and TRBJ1-2, with D tentatively TRBD1 (5 bases). Per the germline V gene, CDR1 is LNHDA and CDR2 is SQIVND (reference sequence). The length of the CDR3 is 13 residues. V was cut by 6 bases and J by 2 bases, with 10 bases left in between. CDR3 nucleotides: TGTGCCAGTAGATCAGGGAACAACTATGGCTACACCTTC. This translates into CASRSGNNYGYTF.

The chain combines TRBV10-3 with TRBJ2-3, with TRBD2 matching 14 bases. The CDR3 contains 16 residues. Per germline, CDR1 ENHRY and CDR2 SYGVKD. The V gene end was trimmed by 3 bases and the J gene end by 6 bases; junction bases not matched to a gene: 5. CDR3 nucleotide sequence: TGTGCCATCAGTGATCCGGGACTAGCGGGAGAGGATACGCAGTATTTT. Its protein product is CAISDPGLAGEDTQYF.

This sequence joins TRBV7-2 and TRBJ2-5, with TRBD2 identical over 7 bases. J gave up 4 bases and V 5 bases, and 10 bases lay outside the gene matches. The CDR3 is made up of 15 amino acids. The germline V gene has CDR1 SGHTA and CDR2 FQGNSA. The CDR3 here is CASSPGAGVGETQYF. The CDR3 DNA follows: TGTGCCAGCAGCCCCGGGGCGGGAGTGGGAGAGACCCAGTACTTC.

The J gene is TRBJ2-1, the V gene TRBV5-3; 12 bases agree with TRBD2. TRBV5-3 is labeled an ORF, and its function is uncertain. The CDR3 spans 15 residues. Unmatched junction bases numbered 5, after V lost 4 bases and J lost 6 bases. As DNA, the CDR3 is TGTGCCAGAAGCCTACCGACTAGCGGGAGCAATGAGCAGTTCTTC. It yields the protein CARSLPTSGSNEQFF.

The chain couples TRBV7-2 to TRBJ2-2, with D possibly matching TRBD1 (5 bases). This CDR3 region has 15 residues. Germline CDR1 SGHTA, CDR2 FQGNSA. The ends were cut back, 1 base at V and 7 bases at J, with 13 bases in the middle. CDR3 residues: CASSLVQGFNGELFF. Here the CDR3 DNA reads TGTGCCAGCAGCTTAGTCCAGGGATTTAACGGGGAGCTGTTTTTT. The whole variable domain, filled in from reference TRBV7-2 and TRBJ2-2, reads GAGVSQSPSNKVTEKGKDVELRCDPISGHTALYWYRQSLGQGLEFLIYFQGNSAPDKSGLPSDRFSAERTGGSVSTLTIQRTQQEDSAVYLCASSLVQGFNGELFFGEGSRLTVL.

The chain couples TRBV5-1 to TRBJ1-5; TRBD1 might be the D (6 bases). The CDR3 is 15 residues long. Trimming took off 4 bases at V and 0 bases at J, with 11 bases between the two ends. In germline, CDR1 is SGHRS, CDR2 YFSETQ. This CDR3 is CASSPGGYSNQPQHF. The CDR3, as DNA: TGCGCCAGCAGCCCGGGGGGCTATAGCAATCAGCCCCAGCATTTT.

On this clone itself: The junction differs from germline at one of its ends, possibly a read error. The CDR3 loop is CASLATFSYEQCF. The DNA of the CDR3 is TGTGCCAGCTTGGCGACCTTCTCCTACGAGCAGTGCTTC. This chain uses TRBV7-2 with TRBJ2-7, with unresolved D. This CDR3 comprises 13 residues. The germline V gene encodes CDR1 SGHTA and CDR2 FQGNSA.

The count of this clone is one. The CDR3 nucleotides are TGTGCCAGCAGCTTAGAGGCAGGGAGGACTGAAGCTTTCTTT. This encodes CASSLEAGRTEAFF. V and J are TRBV7-2 and TRBJ1-1, with D perhaps TRBD1 (5 bases). The CDR3 is 14 amino acids. The germline CDR1 and CDR2 sequences are SGHTA and FQGNSA. V was pared by 1 base and J by 5 bases, with 11 bases between.

In DNA form, the CDR3 reads TGTGCCAGTACGCAGGGAAACACAGATACGCAGTATTTT. This codes for CASTQGNTDTQYF. This chain connects TRBV19 to TRBJ2-3; a possible D gene is TRBD1 (5 bases). The CDR3 totals 13 residues. V was shortened by 7 bases and J by 2 bases, with 10 bases between the two germline ends. Germline CDR1 LNHDA, CDR2 SQIVND (reference sequence).

This CDR3 reads CASSNSVYLPDTQYF. The CDR3 DNA follows: TGTGCCAGTAGTAATAGCGTTTACTTACCAGATACGCAGTATTTT. This chain links TRBV19 with TRBJ2-3; D may be TRBD2 (5 bases). The V gene lost 4 bases and the J gene lost 4 bases, with 15 bases spanning the gap. Germline-derived CDR1 and CDR2 are LNHDA and SQIVND (reference sequence). The CDR3 has 15 residues. Drawing the rest from reference TRBV19 and TRBJ2-3, the complete variable domain is DGGITQSPKYLFRKEGQNVTLSCEQNLNHDAMYWYRQDPGQGLRLIYYSQIVNDFQKGDIAEGYSVSREKKESFPLTVTSAQKNPTAFYLCASSNSVYLPDTQYFGPGTRLTVL.

This chain connects TRBV6-5 to TRBJ2-7; TRBD2 matches 12 bases. With 0 bases clipped from V and 1 base from J, the junction kept 1 base outside the gene matches. The CDR3 consists of 16 residues. Germline-derived CDR1 and CDR2 are MNHEY and SVGAGI. The CDR3 here is CASSYSLAGGSYEQYF. CDR3 bases: TGTGCCAGCAGTTACTCCCTAGCGGGGGGGTCCTACGAGCAGTACTTC.